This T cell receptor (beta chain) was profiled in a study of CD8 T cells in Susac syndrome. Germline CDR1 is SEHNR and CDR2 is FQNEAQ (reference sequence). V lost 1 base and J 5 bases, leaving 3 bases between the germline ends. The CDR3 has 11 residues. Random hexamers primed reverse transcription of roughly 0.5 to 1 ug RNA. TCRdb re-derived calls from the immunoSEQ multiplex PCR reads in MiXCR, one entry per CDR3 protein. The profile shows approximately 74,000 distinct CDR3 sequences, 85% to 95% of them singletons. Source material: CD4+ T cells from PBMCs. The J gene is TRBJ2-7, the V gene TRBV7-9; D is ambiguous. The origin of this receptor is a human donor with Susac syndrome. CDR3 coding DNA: TGTGCCAGCAGCTTAGGCAACGAGCAGTACTTC. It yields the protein CASSLGNEQYF.